This is a list of T cell receptor beta chains from one sample in a study of PD-L1 blockade in urothelial cancer. TCRdb keeps only in-frame clones here, not all; method: immunoSEQ multiplex PCR. This table has tens of thousands of clones, approximately 82% appearing once. Sequences were derived from PBMCs, sampled around atezolizumab (anti-PD-L1) treatment. Receptors were obtained from a man in his 70s with urothelial cancer. Each CDR3 is given with its conserved first and last residue. Fields, in order: CDR3 length, clone size, J gene, V gene, D gene, CDR3 protein, CDR3 DNA. D genes are given only for firm matches. A row's size may be missing; if present it is once, few, many or a size class.

cdr3_length: 15; clone_size: .; j_call: TRBJ1-1; v_call: TRBV9; d_call: TRBD1; cdr3_aa: CASSPRQGVYTEAFF; cdr3_nt: TGTGCCAGCAGCCCTCGACAGGGTGTGTACACTGAAGCTTTCTTT
cdr3_length: 14; clone_size: .; j_call: TRBJ2-7; v_call: TRBV6-5; d_call: TRBD1; cdr3_aa: CASWRGGLSYEQYF; cdr3_nt: TGTGCCAGCTGGCGAGGGGGCCTGTCCTACGAGCAGTACTTC
cdr3_length: 13; clone_size: .; j_call: TRBJ2-5; v_call: TRBV19; d_call: .; cdr3_aa: CASSIGLEETQYF; cdr3_nt: TGTGCCAGTAGTATTGGGCTGGAAGAGACCCAGTACTTC
cdr3_length: 15; clone_size: .; j_call: TRBJ2-1; v_call: TRBV9; d_call: .; cdr3_aa: CASSVAANRYNEQFF; cdr3_nt: TGTGCCAGCAGCGTAGCCGCTAACAGGTACAATGAGCAGTTCTTC
cdr3_length: 15; clone_size: .; j_call: TRBJ1-2; v_call: TRBV4-1; d_call: TRBD1; cdr3_aa: CASSPRQGASYGYTF; cdr3_nt: TGCGCCAGCAGCCCCCGGCAGGGGGCGAGCTATGGCTACACCTTC
cdr3_length: 15; clone_size: .; j_call: TRBJ2-1; v_call: TRBV4-3; d_call: TRBD1; cdr3_aa: CASSQARTGGEEQFF; cdr3_nt: TGCGCCAGCAGCCAAGCTAGGACAGGGGGCGAGGAGCAGTTCTTC
cdr3_length: 15; clone_size: .; j_call: TRBJ2-7; v_call: TRBV7-8; d_call: .; cdr3_aa: CASSPWRGDKYEQYF; cdr3_nt: TGTGCCAGCAGCCCATGGCGCGGGGATAAATACGAGCAGTACTTC
cdr3_length: 15; clone_size: .; j_call: TRBJ2-7; v_call: TRBV6-5; d_call: TRBD1; cdr3_aa: CASTLTGQEVYEQYF; cdr3_nt: TGTGCCAGCACTCTAACAGGACAGGAAGTCTACGAGCAGTACTTC
cdr3_length: 13; clone_size: .; j_call: TRBJ2-7; v_call: TRBV28; d_call: .; cdr3_aa: CASSLSDSYEQYF; cdr3_nt: TGTGCCAGCAGTTTATCAGACTCCTACGAGCAGTACTTC
cdr3_length: 16; clone_size: once; j_call: TRBJ2-2; v_call: TRBV6-6; d_call: TRBD2; cdr3_aa: CASSQLAGANTGELFF; cdr3_nt: TGTGCCAGCAGTCAGTTAGCGGGAGCGAACACCGGGGAGCTGTTTTTT